This is a list of T cell receptor beta chains from one sample in a study of T cells in localized non-small cell lung cancer. Assay used: immunoSEQ multiplex PCR; TCRdb lists only in-frame clones, some missing. The data contain about 70,000 clones, roughly 90% of them singletons. The starting material was peripheral blood, obtained before any cancer treatment. These receptors were obtained from a male donor at least 60 years old with stage III squamous cell lung carcinoma. The CDR3 runs from the conserved cysteine through the conserved F or W. The order of the fields is J gene, clone size, D gene, V gene, CDR3 DNA, CDR3 protein. A D gene is named only where the DNA matches it firmly. Some rows have no size entry. The others give once, few or many, or a class for an expanded clone.

TRBJ2-1 NA NA TRBV18 TGTGCCAGCTCACCACTCATCAGGGGGGGCTACAATGAGCAGTTCTTC CASSPLIRGGYNEQFF
TRBJ1-1 NA TRBD1 TRBV15 TGTGCCACCAGCAGAGAGCCGTCCGGGACAGGGAACACTGAAGCTTTCTTT CATSREPSGTGNTEAFF
TRBJ2-1 NA TRBD1 TRBV5-1 TGCGCCAGCAGCTTTCAGATTCCCATTGCGACACAGGGGACCTACAATGAGCAGTTCTTC CASSFQIPIATQGTYNEQFF
TRBJ1-3 NA NA TRBV19 TGTGCCAGTAGTATAGACCTGGAGAACACCATATATTTT CASSIDLENTIYF
TRBJ2-3 once NA TRBV18 TGTGCCAGCTCCGAGCTTGGGACAGATACGCAGTATTTT CASSELGTDTQYF
TRBJ1-1 once NA TRBV19 TGTGCCAGTAGAAATAGGGGCCAACGGGGCACTGAAGCTTTCTTT CASRNRGQRGTEAFF
TRBJ2-1 NA TRBD2 TRBV9 TGTGCCAGCAGCGTAGCCTCCCCCGGGCGGGGGGTTTCGAATGAGCAGTTCTTC CASSVASPGRGVSNEQFF
TRBJ1-5 NA NA TRBV6-5 TGTGCCAGCAGCCGAGGGGACGGTAGCAATCAGCCCCAGCATTTT CASSRGDGSNQPQHF
TRBJ2-5 NA NA TRBV7-6 TGTGCCAGCAGCTTAGCGGGGGGGCCCGGTGAGACCCAGTACTTC CASSLAGGPGETQYF
TRBJ2-7 NA NA TRBV6-5 TGTGCCAGCAGTTCCGGAACGGGGCAGTCCTACGAGCAGTACTTC CASSSGTGQSYEQYF
TRBJ1-5 few NA TRBV4-2 TGTGCCAGCAGCCCAGAGAAATATCAGCCCCAGCATTTT CASSPEKYQPQHF
TRBJ2-1 NA NA TRBV19 TGTGCCAGTAGTCCCAGGGGAGGTGGGTGGCGGGACAATGAGCAGTTCTTC CASSPRGGGWRDNEQFF
TRBJ2-5 once TRBD2 TRBV5-4 TGTGCCAGCAGCCGTCCACTAGCGGGGGCGGGGGAGACCCAGTACTTC CASSRPLAGAGETQYF
TRBJ2-1 once NA TRBV18 TGTGCCAGCTCACCAGTCCGGGGGATCAGGAATGAGCAGTTCTTC CASSPVRGIRNEQFF
TRBJ1-4 NA TRBD1 TRBV5-8 TGTGCCAGCAGCACCTGGACAGGGGGCTATGAAAAACTGTTTTTT CASSTWTGGYEKLFF
TRBJ1-6 NA NA TRBV6-5 TGTGCCAGCAGACCAAGGGGGACGAATTCACCCCTCCACTTT CASRPRGTNSPLHF
TRBJ1-5 few TRBD1 TRBV19 TGTGCCAGTAGAGGACAGGGGCCAAGCAATCAGCCCCAGCATTTT CASRGQGPSNQPQHF
TRBJ1-1 NA NA TRBV5-1 TGCGCCAGCAGCACAGGACAGCCGAACACTGAAGCTTTCTTT CASSTGQPNTEAFF
TRBJ1-5 NA NA TRBV11-2 TGTGCCAGCAGTCGGAACAGGGATCAGCCCCAGCATTTT CASSRNRDQPQHF
TRBJ1-4 NA NA TRBV7-9 TGTGCCAGCAGCTCGCGGGTAGGAACTAATGAAAAACTGTTTTTT CASSSRVGTNEKLFF
TRBJ2-1 NA TRBD1 TRBV9 TGTGCCAGCAGCCGACAGGGGGCCATCGGAAATGAGCAGTTCTTC CASSRQGAIGNEQFF
TRBJ1-1 NA NA TRBV30 TGTGCCTGGAACACGAACACTGAAGCTTTCTTT CAWNTNTEAFF
TRBJ1-5 NA TRBD1 TRBV29-1 TGCAGCGCTCTGGCGGGACGGGACAGGAGTCAGCCCCAGCATTTT CSALAGRDRSQPQHF
TRBJ1-2 NA NA TRBV6-1 TGTGCCAGCAGTTCGGACGGAAACTATGGCTACACCTTC CASSSDGNYGYTF
TRBJ1-2 NA TRBD1 TRBV19 TGTGCCAGTACCCCTGGAGCGGACAGGGACTATGGCTACACCTTC CASTPGADRDYGYTF
TRBJ2-6 NA NA TRBV4-3 TGCGCCAGCAGCCAATACCGGGGCGCTGGGGCCAACGTCCTGACTTTC CASSQYRGAGANVLTF
TRBJ1-4 once TRBD1 TRBV28 TGTGCCAGCAGCATAGGGACAGGGGGCGGGCCGAGCGAAAAACTGTTTTTT CASSIGTGGGPSEKLFF
TRBJ2-3 NA NA TRBV5-6 TGTGCCAGCAGCTTGGCGGGGGCCCAGGATACGCAGTATTTT CASSLAGAQDTQYF
TRBJ1-4 few NA TRBV6-1 TGTGCCAGCAGTGTGGACAGTGGAAATGAAAAACTGTTTTTT CASSVDSGNEKLFF
TRBJ1-4 NA TRBD1 TRBV6-5 TGTGCCAGCACTACTCCCGGGACAGGGGGAGGAAAACTGTTTTTT CASTTPGTGGGKLFF
TRBJ2-5 NA NA TRBV2 TGTGCCAGCAGTTTTGGACTCCGGGGAACGGAGACCCAGTACTTC CASSFGLRGTETQYF
TRBJ1-1 NA TRBD1 TRBV2 TGTGCCAGTCATAGGACAGGGGGCCGGACCACTGAAGCTTTCTTT CASHRTGGRTTEAFF
TRBJ2-2 NA NA TRBV5-1 TGCGCCAGCAGCCTGACGAAACAGAACACCGGGGAGCTGTTTTTT CASSLTKQNTGELFF
TRBJ2-3 NA TRBD2 TRBV7-2 TGTGCCAGCAGCTTGGGACTAGCGAGGGGCACAGATACGCAGTATTTT CASSLGLARGTDTQYF
TRBJ1-6 once NA TRBV5-6 TGTGCCAGCAGCTTGGTGGGGTTAGGTAATTCACCCCTCCACTTT CASSLVGLGNSPLHF
TRBJ2-7 few NA TRBV7-2 TGTGCCAGCAGCCTGGGACTGACGGAGCAGTACTTC CASSLGLTEQYF
TRBJ2-7 NA NA TRBV7-7 TGTGCCAGCAGCTTAGGCCCTGGACTTCAAATTACCTACGAGCAGTACTTC CASSLGPGLQITYEQYF
TRBJ1-1 NA NA TRBV29-1 TGCAGCGTGGCCTTTGCGGGGATGAACACTGAAGCTTTCTTT CSVAFAGMNTEAFF
TRBJ1-1 NA TRBD1 TRBV6-1 TGTGCCAGCAGTGGGCAGGGGGCGACTGAAGCTTTCTTT CASSGQGATEAFF
TRBJ1-2 few NA TRBV19 TGTGCCAGTAGTATGAAGACGGACACTAACTATGGCTACACCTTC CASSMKTDTNYGYTF
TRBJ2-3 NA TRBD2 TRBV5-1 TGCGCCAGCAGTCCGGGACTAGCGGGGGGGCTACGCACAGATACGCAGTATTTT CASSPGLAGGLRTDTQYF
TRBJ2-1 NA TRBD2 TRBV6-6 TGTGCCAGCAGTCCTGGACTAGCGAATAACAATGAGCAGTTCTTC CASSPGLANNNEQFF
TRBJ2-2 NA NA TRBV4-1 TGCGCCAGCAGCCAAGGCCTTTTCGGGTTCCGAACCGGGGAGCTGTTTTTT CASSQGLFGFRTGELFF
TRBJ1-2 once NA TRBV27 TGTGCCAGCAGTTTAGACAGTAACTATGGCTACACCTTC CASSLDSNYGYTF
TRBJ1-4 NA NA TRBV4-3 TGCGCCAGCGGAGGGTCCCTTAATGAAAAACTGTTTTTT CASGGSLNEKLFF
TRBJ2-1 NA TRBD1 TRBV19 TGTGCCAGTAGTATGGGACAGGGGGCTAGCGGCTCCTACAATGAGCAGTTCTTC CASSMGQGASGSYNEQFF
TRBJ2-7 NA NA TRBV10-3 TGTGCCATCAGTGCCGGGACCCGCGAGCAGTACTTC CAISAGTREQYF
TRBJ1-2 NA NA TRBV10-2 TGCGCCAGCAGTGAGTCCAGGGCAGACTATGGCTACACCTTC CASSESRADYGYTF
TRBJ1-1 NA NA TRBV6-5 TGTGCCAGCTTAGCCCGAAGTTGGACTGAAGCTTTCTTT CASLARSWTEAFF
TRBJ1-1 once NA TRBV6-5 TGTGCCAGCAGTTACAGGGGCGACACTGAAGCTTTCTTT CASSYRGDTEAFF
TRBJ2-6 NA NA TRBV9 TGTGCCAGCAGCCCGGGGCTTGGATCTGGGGCCAACGTCCTGACTTTC CASSPGLGSGANVLTF
TRBJ1-2 NA NA TRBV19 TGTGCCAGTCTCACTCCAAACGCCCGAGAAAATGGCTACACCTTC CASLTPNARENGYTF
TRBJ2-1 NA NA TRBV6-5 TGTGCCAGCAGTTACGGGACTGGCTCCTACAATGAGCAGTTCTTC CASSYGTGSYNEQFF
TRBJ1-2 NA NA TRBV30 TGTGCCTGGAGTGTACAGGACAAGGGAGGCTACACCTTC CAWSVQDKGGYTF
TRBJ1-1 NA NA TRBV18 TGTGCCAGCCTTAGGGGTTCGGACGCCACTGAAGCTTTCTTT CASLRGSDATEAFF